The 26 T cell receptor beta chains in this list originate from one sample, sequenced in a study of blood T cell repertoires in COVID-19. The data were produced by immunoSEQ multiplex PCR, yet TCRdb's version contains in-frame clones alone and is incomplete. The sample includes 350,000 or so clones, around 90% of them seen just once. Source material: peripheral blood. The receptors originated from a woman aged 55 to 70 with COVID-19, enrolled during active disease.

The chain couples TRBV5-1 to TRBJ1-4; weak D call: TRBD1 (5 bases). The germline V gene encodes CDR1 SGHRS and CDR2 YFSETQ. The CDR3 is made up of 16 amino acids. Trimming removed 4 bases from V and 0 bases from J, with 13 bases in between. The CDR3 nucleotides are TGCGCCAGCAGCCCCAGGGTGAGCACAACTAATGAAAAACTGTTTTTT. It encodes CASSPRVSTTNEKLFF.

The V and J genes are TRBV29-1 and TRBJ1-2; perhaps TRBD1 as D (5 bases). The germline V gene encodes CDR1 SQVTM and CDR2 ANQGSEA. V was clipped by 7 bases and J by 0 bases, with 9 bases between them. The CDR3 contains 12 residues. CDR3 nucleotides: TGCAGCGCGACAGTAGCTAACTATGGCTACACCTTC. It encodes CSATVANYGYTF.

This sequence joins TRBV4-1 and TRBJ2-7, with TRBD2 matching over 7 bases. The CDR3 runs 15 residues. In germline, CDR1 is MGHRA, CDR2 YSYEKL. V dropped 0 bases and J dropped 4; count of bases not matched to a gene: 6. For the CDR3, the DNA is TGCGCCAGCAGCCAAGAATCAAGCGGGACTTACGAGCAGTACTTC. It translates to CASSQESSGTYEQYF.

The CDR3 sequence: CASRAGQGRGYTF. In nucleotides, the CDR3 is TGTGCCAGCAGGGCTGGACAGGGTCGTGGCTACACCTTC. The chain has TRBV12-3 or TRBV12-4 and TRBJ1-2, with 8 bases that match TRBD1. The CDR3 spans 13 residues. Germline trimming cut 6 bases from V and 7 bases from J; bases unmatched to any gene: 7.

The rearrangement uses TRBV2 and TRBJ1-1; D is unresolved. The V gene's germline CDR1 is SNHLY and CDR2 FYNNEI. CDR3 size: 13 residues. V gave up 4 bases and J gave up 1 base, with 7 bases separating them. For the CDR3, the DNA is TGTGCCAGCAGTGGATTAGAGAACACTGAAGCTTTCTTT. This gives the protein CASSGLENTEAFF.

This clone was seen only once. The chain couples TRBV12-3 or TRBV12-4 to TRBJ2-7, with 12 nucleotides matching TRBD1. The CDR3 is made up of 13 amino acids. The V segment lost 5 bases and the J segment 9 bases; nucleotides outside the gene matches: 5. The CDR3 DNA is TGTGCCAGCAGTAGGGACAGGGGGCAGGGGCAGTACTTC. Translation: CASSRDRGQGQYF.

The V call is TRBV5-1, the J call TRBJ1-3; possibly TRBD1 for D (5 bases). V lost 0 bases and J 8 bases, leaving 6 bases between the germline ends. This CDR3 is 12 amino acids long. Germline loops: CDR1 SGHRS, CDR2 YFSETQ. Written as DNA, the CDR3 is TGCGCCAGCAGCTTGGGGGGGGACACCATATATTTT. It specifies CASSLGGDTIYF.

This clone is a singleton in its sample. The chain carries TRBV27 and TRBJ1-2, with TRBD1 matching over 8 bases. The ends lost 4 bases at V and 3 bases at J; junction bases unmatched: 7. The CDR3 sequence is 15 residues long. Germline CDR1 MNHEY, CDR2 SMNVEV (reference sequence). The CDR3 region is CASSSGGAGDYGYTF. The CDR3, as DNA: TGTGCCAGCAGTTCAGGGGGCGCGGGGGACTATGGCTACACCTTC.

This clone was picked up one time. The CDR3 sequence is CAIRTDWNEQYF. For the CDR3, the DNA is TGTGCCATCAGGACGGACTGGAACGAGCAGTACTTC. The V and J genes are TRBV10-3 and TRBJ2-7; tentatively, D is TRBD2 (5 bases). Looked up from germline, CDR1 is ENHRY and CDR2 is SYGVKD. The V and J ends lost 6 bases and 5 bases respectively, with 11 bases between them. The CDR3 is 12 amino acids.

The rearrangement joins TRBV15 to TRBJ1-2; D gene ambiguous. The V end was cut by 1 base, the J end by 8 bases, with 11 bases between. The length of the CDR3 is 13 residues. Per germline, CDR1 LNHNV and CDR2 YYDKDF (reference sequence). The CDR3 loop reads CATSRALTEGYTF. Here the CDR3 DNA reads TGTGCCACCAGCAGAGCTCTAACTGAGGGCTACACCTTC.

The chain couples TRBV7-2 to TRBJ2-5, with 8 bases fitting TRBD2. CDR1 SGHTA and CDR2 FQGNSA come from the germline V gene. The CDR3 sequence is 12 residues long. V shed 4 bases and J 10 bases; nucleotides not matched to a gene: 5. DNA of the CDR3: TGTGCCAGCAGCTCACCCGGGGGGGACCAGTACTTC. Protein sequence: CASSSPGGDQYF.

The rearrangement links TRBV5-4 to TRBJ1-2, with D possibly TRBD1 on 5 matching bases. The CDR3 spans 14 residues. Trimming stripped 4 bases from V and 4 bases from J, with 14 bases between. The V gene's germline CDR1 is SGHNT and CDR2 YYREEE (reference sequence). DNA for the CDR3: TGTGCCAGCAGCCACCGGGACTCACTCTATGGCTACACCTTC. Translated: CASSHRDSLYGYTF.

Concerning this clone itself: Other DNA sequences in the sample encode the same CDR3. V usage is TRBV20-1 and J usage is TRBJ1-1; 9 nucleotides line up with TRBD1. CDR3 length equals 11 residues. CDR1 is DFQATT and CDR2 is SNEGSKA in the germline V gene (reference sequence). Losses at the gene ends were 3 bases for V and 8 bases for J; bases not matched to a gene: 1. The chain's CDR3 is CSASDRGEAFF. As DNA, the CDR3 is TGCAGTGCTAGTGACAGGGGGGAAGCTTTCTTT.

V gene TRBV28 combines with J gene TRBJ1-1; tentative D call: TRBD1 (5 bases). Germline values: CDR1 MDHEN, CDR2 SYDVKM. CDR3 length: 13 amino acids. V lost 5 bases, J lost 5 bases, and 12 bases lay in between. The DNA of the CDR3 is TGTGCCAGCAGTCGGGGGGGGGAGACTGAAGCTTTCTTT. Its protein product is CASSRGGETEAFF.

This chain joins TRBV2 and TRBJ1-5; TRBD1 is a possible D gene (6 bases). Germline assignment: CDR1 SNHLY and CDR2 FYNNEI. Deletions cut 7 bases from V and 6 bases from J, with 16 bases between. The CDR3 extends over 14 amino acids. The CDR3 nucleotides are TGTGCCAGCACCATCCCCGGGACAACTCAGCCCCAGCATTTT. Translated, it gives CASTIPGTTQPQHF.

This chain joins TRBV19 and TRBJ2-6; TRBD1 matches 11 bases. V lost 0 bases, J lost 0 bases, and 4 bases stayed unmatched. CDR1 is LNHDA and CDR2 is SQIVND in the germline V gene (reference sequence). The CDR3 is made up of 19 amino acids. CDR3 region: CASSIDLGTGGSGANVLTF. CDR3 nucleotide sequence: TGTGCCAGTAGTATAGATCTCGGGACAGGGGGCTCTGGGGCCAACGTCCTGACTTTC.

This clone was recorded once. The J gene is TRBJ2-7, the V gene TRBV27; the D gene is possibly TRBD2 (5 bases). Trimming removed 6 bases at V and 5 bases at J, with 14 bases between. The CDR3 has 13 amino acids. Germline V gene lookup returns CDR1 MNHEY and CDR2 SMNVEV (reference sequence). The CDR3, as DNA: TGTGCCAGCAGGAGGGATCGCTTGAACGAGCAGTACTTC. Translating it yields CASRRDRLNEQYF.

This clone was counted a single time. The chain has TRBV6-5 and TRBJ2-1; 9 bases line up with TRBD1. The germline V gene has CDR1 MNHEY and CDR2 SVGAGI. The CDR3 totals 15 residues. Trimming took 5 bases from V and 6 from J; bases not matched to a gene: 8. Written as DNA, the CDR3 is TGTGCCAGCAGTCCCGGGACAGGGTTGTCCAATGAGCAGTTCTTC. Its protein product is CASSPGTGLSNEQFF.

The genes are TRBV5-1 and TRBJ2-1, with TRBD1 matching over 7 bases. The length of the CDR3 is 16 residues. With 4 bases clipped from V and 2 bases from J, the junction kept 9 bases outside the gene matches. The germline V gene encodes CDR1 SGHRS and CDR2 YFSETQ. CDR3 DNA sequence: TGCGCCAGCAGCCTCCAGGGGGATAAGGCCTACAATGAGCAGTTCTTC. Amino acids: CASSLQGDKAYNEQFF.

The rearrangement uses TRBV4-1 and TRBJ2-1; 9 bases are a match to TRBD2. CDR3 length: 19 residues. Germline CDR1 reads MGHRA; CDR2 reads YSYEKL. V shed 0 bases and J 6 bases; nucleotides not matched to a gene: 15. Here the CDR3 reads CASSQDRPPGSGGRNEQFF. CDR3 in DNA: TGCGCCAGCAGCCAAGATCGGCCCCCTGGGAGCGGGGGGCGCAATGAGCAGTTCTTC.

The V gene is TRBV5-1, the J gene TRBJ1-4; 9 nucleotides agree with TRBD1. In germline, CDR1 is SGHRS, CDR2 YFSETQ. J lost 8 bases, V lost 4 bases, and 12 bases had no gene match. This CDR3 region has 16 residues. The CDR3 nucleotides read TGCGCCAGCAGCAGGAGACAGGGGGGTGTAGAAGAAAAACTGTTTTTT. It encodes CASSRRQGGVEEKLFF.

The chain joins TRBV7-3 to TRBJ2-7; 7 bases align to TRBD1. V trimming: 4 bases; J trimming: 2 bases; junction bases outside the gene matches: 8. Germline CDR1 is SGHTA and CDR2 is FQGTGA. The CDR3 sequence is 15 residues long. CDR3 region: CASSSAGGTPYEQYF. The CDR3 DNA reads as TGTGCCAGCAGCTCCGCAGGGGGTACCCCCTACGAGCAGTACTTC. The full variable domain, rest sourced from reference TRBV7-3 and TRBJ2-7, is GAGVSQTPSNKVTEKGKYVELRCDPISGHTALYWYRQSLGQGPEFLIYFQGTGAADDSGLPNDRFFAVRPEGSVSTLKIQRTERGDSAVYLCASSSAGGTPYEQYFGPGTRLTVT.

The chain employs TRBV2 and TRBJ1-3; 8 bases agree with TRBD1. Per germline, CDR1 SNHLY and CDR2 FYNNEI. This CDR3 contains 15 residues. J was trimmed by 2 bases and V by 4 bases; bases with no gene match: 4. CDR3 DNA sequence: TGTGCCAGCAGTGTAGGCAGGGGGCCTGGAAACACCATATATTTT. Translating gives CASSVGRGPGNTIYF.

This clone has just one count. The chain uses TRBV11-2 and TRBJ1-5; perhaps TRBD1 as D (5 bases). Trimming stripped 5 bases from V and 2 bases from J, with 19 bases between. The CDR3 consists of 17 residues. CDR1 is SGHAT, CDR2 FQNNGV, per germline. For the CDR3, the DNA is TGTGCCAGCAGCCCAGGGCCGGGGGGTAGGCGCAATCAGCCCCAGCATTTT. The encoded protein is CASSPGPGGRRNQPQHF.

This chain joins TRBV7-9 and TRBJ2-7; 10 bases map to TRBD1. Germline V lookup: CDR1 SEHNR, CDR2 FQNEAQ (reference sequence). The CDR3 consists of 16 residues. The ends lost 1 base at V and 3 bases at J; junction bases unmatched: 6. The CDR3 nucleotides read TGTGCCAGCAGCTTAGTGCCGGGACAGGGGAACTACGAGCAGTACTTC. It is translated as CASSLVPGQGNYEQYF.

The J gene is TRBJ1-2, the V gene TRBV27, with D possibly matching TRBD1 (6 bases). V lost 5 bases, J lost 0 bases, and 13 bases lay in between. The germline CDR1 and CDR2 sequences are MNHEY and SMNVEV (reference sequence). The CDR3 sequence is 15 residues long. The CDR3 sequence is CASSIKQGSNYGYTF. CDR3 coding DNA: TGTGCCAGCAGTATAAAACAGGGTTCTAACTATGGCTACACCTTC.